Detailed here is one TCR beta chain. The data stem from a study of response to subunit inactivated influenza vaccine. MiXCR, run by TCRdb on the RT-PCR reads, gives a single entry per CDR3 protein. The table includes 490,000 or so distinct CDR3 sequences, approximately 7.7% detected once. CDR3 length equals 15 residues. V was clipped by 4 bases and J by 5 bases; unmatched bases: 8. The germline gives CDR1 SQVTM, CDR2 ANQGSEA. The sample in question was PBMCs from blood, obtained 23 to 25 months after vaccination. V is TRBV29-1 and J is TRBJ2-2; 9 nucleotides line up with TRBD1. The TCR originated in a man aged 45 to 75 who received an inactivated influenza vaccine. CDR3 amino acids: CSVATGTGRTGELFF. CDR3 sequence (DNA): TGCAGCGTTGCCACCGGGACAGGGAGAACCGGGGAGCTGTTTTTT.